This TCR beta chain was captured in a study of cytomegalovirus exposure and HLA in healthy donors. In the study overall: The early release's HLA-typed donors yielded roughly 85 million unique TCRs. Whole-study results and caveats: Cytomegalovirus status, reportedly, was diagnosed with high specificity and sensitivity by the classifier. Prior analysis indicated that the majority of TCR beta V segments exhibited productivity approximately 90% or approximately 30% of the time. Of the V segments, some could not be distinguished, including TRBV6-2 and TRBV6-3, and were excluded.

Use of 60 Vbeta and 13 Jbeta primers characterized the PCR. The table came from immunoSEQ multiplex PCR; TCRdb's copy has only in-frame clones and leaves some out. The sample contains roughly 120,000 clones, approximately 76% of which appear only once. Of note for this clone: Antigen: not known.

The V and J ends lost 4 bases and 2 bases, in that order; junction bases with no gene match: 2. This CDR3 comprises 15 residues. The V gene's germline CDR1 is MNHEY and CDR2 SMNVEV (reference sequence). The rearrangement joins TRBV27 to TRBJ2-7; 13 nucleotides agree with TRBD2. This receptor was obtained from a woman in her fifties or sixties in good health and CMV-seropositive. Sequenced input: PBMCs. The CDR3: CASSWGLAGTYEQYF. CDR3 sequence (DNA): TGTGCCAGCAGTTGGGGACTAGCGGGGACCTACGAGCAGTACTTC.